This TCR beta chain was sequenced during a study of cytomegalovirus exposure and HLA in healthy donors. The study's findings and limits: There were under 200 TCR beta chains listed as cytomegalovirus-associated. Many donors carried some public TCRs, although rarity characterized most TCR sequences.

A word on this clone: Its antigen remains unknown.

Repertoires were generated with immunoSEQ multiplex PCR, while TCRdb's copy carries only in-frame clones and drops some. The table includes roughly 75,000 clones, about 94% detected once. V was shortened by 1 base and J by 3 bases, with 7 bases between the two germline ends. From germline, CDR1 is SGHNT and CDR2 YYREEE (reference sequence). This CDR3 has 13 amino acids. This clonotype originated in a man aged 18 to 30 in good health and CMV-seropositive. The rearrangement links TRBV5-4 to TRBJ2-5; D unclear. The sequenced sample was PBMCs. CDR3 region: CASSLRGEETQYF. The CDR3 region has the DNA TGTGCCAGCAGCTTGAGAGGAGAAGAGACCCAGTACTTC.